This T cell receptor (beta chain) comes out of a study of blood T cells in healthy people across ages. V shed 6 bases and J shed 2 bases, with 13 bases lying between them. The CDR3 spans 15 residues. Germline V gives CDR1 SNHLY, CDR2 FYNNEI. Primed by a sample-barcoded 5' primer and a J-beta primer mix, a second PCR proceeded for about 6 to 12 cycles. From the 5' RACE reads, TCRdb called clonotypes with MiXCR, one entry per CDR3 protein. The sample records fewer than 2,000,000 distinct CDR3 sequences, roughly two fifths being singletons. This TCR was recovered from a human donor in good health. V is TRBV2 and J is TRBJ2-2; TRBD1 might be the D (6 bases). The material sequenced was blood. The CDR3 region has the DNA TGTGCCAGCAGCCGACAGGTTCCTAACACCGGGGAGCTGTTTTTT. It translates to CASSRQVPNTGELFF.